This T cell receptor beta chain appears in the sequencing data of a study of CDR3 diversity in severe acne. This clonotype is categorized as medium-sized. TCRdb recomputed calls from the PCR reads with MiXCR, one row per CDR3 protein. The sample has over 70,000 distinct CDR3 sequences; 51% are singletons. Sequencing was carried out using blood. The receptor comes from a male donor in good health, without acne.

CDR3 amino acids: CAIKRGTSGGTRRSDTQYF. DNA for the CDR3: TGTGCCATCAAGAGGGGGACTAGCGGGGGAACTCGACGTTCAGATACGCAGTATTTT. The chain uses TRBV10-3 and TRBJ2-3; 14 bases are a match to TRBD2. The CDR3 has 19 amino acids. Trimming took 7 bases from V and 4 from J; bases not matched to a gene: 16. Germline V gives CDR1 ENHRY, CDR2 SYGVKD.